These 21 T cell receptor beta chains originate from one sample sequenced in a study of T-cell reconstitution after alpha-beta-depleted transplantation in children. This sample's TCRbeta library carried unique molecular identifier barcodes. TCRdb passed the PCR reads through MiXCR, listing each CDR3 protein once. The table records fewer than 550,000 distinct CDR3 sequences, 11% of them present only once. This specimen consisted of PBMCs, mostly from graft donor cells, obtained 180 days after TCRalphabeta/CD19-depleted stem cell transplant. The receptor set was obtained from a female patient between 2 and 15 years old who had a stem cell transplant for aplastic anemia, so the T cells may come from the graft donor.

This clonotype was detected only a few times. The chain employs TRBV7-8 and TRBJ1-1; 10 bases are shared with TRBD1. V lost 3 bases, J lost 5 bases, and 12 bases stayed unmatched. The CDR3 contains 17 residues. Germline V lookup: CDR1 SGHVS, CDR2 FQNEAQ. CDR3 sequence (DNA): TGTGCCAGCAGCTTGAGGCTCCGGGACAGGGGTGGGACTGAAGCTTTCTTT. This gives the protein CASSLRLRDRGGTEAFF.

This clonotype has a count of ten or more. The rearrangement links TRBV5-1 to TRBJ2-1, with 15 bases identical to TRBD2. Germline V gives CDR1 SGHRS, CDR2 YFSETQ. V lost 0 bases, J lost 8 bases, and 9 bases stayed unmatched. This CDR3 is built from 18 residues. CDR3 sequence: CASSLGWGTSGRSDEQFF. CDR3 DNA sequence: TGCGCCAGCAGCTTGGGTTGGGGGACTAGCGGGAGGAGCGATGAGCAGTTCTTC.

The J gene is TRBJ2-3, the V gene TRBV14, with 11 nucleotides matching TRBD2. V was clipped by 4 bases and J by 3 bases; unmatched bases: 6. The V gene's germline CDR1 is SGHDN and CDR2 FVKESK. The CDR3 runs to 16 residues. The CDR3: CASSPPGLAETDTQYF. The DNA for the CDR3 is TGTGCCAGCAGCCCCCCGGGACTAGCGGAGACAGATACGCAGTATTTT.

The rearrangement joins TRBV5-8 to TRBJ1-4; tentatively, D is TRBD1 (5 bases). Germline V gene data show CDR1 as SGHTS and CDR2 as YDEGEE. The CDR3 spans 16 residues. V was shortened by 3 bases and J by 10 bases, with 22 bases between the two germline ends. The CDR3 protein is CASSSTKGSRMGKLFF. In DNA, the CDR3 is TGTGCCAGCAGCTCCACCAAGGGGAGCCGAATGGGAAAACTGTTTTTT. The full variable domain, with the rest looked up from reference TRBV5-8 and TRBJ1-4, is EAGVTQSPTHLIKTRGQQATLRCSPISGHTSVYWYQQALGLGLQFLLWYDEGEERNRGNFPPRFSGRQFPNYSSELNVNALELEDSALYLCASSSTKGSRMGKLFFGSGTQLSVL.

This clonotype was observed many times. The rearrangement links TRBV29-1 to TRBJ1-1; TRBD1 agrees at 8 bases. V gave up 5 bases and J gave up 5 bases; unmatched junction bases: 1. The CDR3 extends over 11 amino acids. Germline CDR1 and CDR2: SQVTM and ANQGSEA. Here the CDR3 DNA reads TGCAGCGTTTACAGGGGGACTGAAGCTTTCTTT. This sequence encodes CSVYRGTEAFF.

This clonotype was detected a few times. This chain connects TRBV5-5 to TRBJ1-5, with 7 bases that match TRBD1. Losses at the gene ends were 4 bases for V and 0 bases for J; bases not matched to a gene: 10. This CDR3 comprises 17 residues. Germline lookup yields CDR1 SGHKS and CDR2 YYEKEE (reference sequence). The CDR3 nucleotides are TGTGCCAGCAGCAGCCGGACAGGACGTTATAGCAATCAGCCCCAGCATTTT. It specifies CASSSRTGRYSNQPQHF.

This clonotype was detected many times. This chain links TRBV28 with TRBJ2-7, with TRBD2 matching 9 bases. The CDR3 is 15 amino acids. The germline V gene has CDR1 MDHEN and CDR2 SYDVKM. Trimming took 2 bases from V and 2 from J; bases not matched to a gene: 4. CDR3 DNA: TGTGCCAGCAGTTTAAGACTAGCGGCCCCCTACGAGCAGTACTTC. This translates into CASSLRLAAPYEQYF.

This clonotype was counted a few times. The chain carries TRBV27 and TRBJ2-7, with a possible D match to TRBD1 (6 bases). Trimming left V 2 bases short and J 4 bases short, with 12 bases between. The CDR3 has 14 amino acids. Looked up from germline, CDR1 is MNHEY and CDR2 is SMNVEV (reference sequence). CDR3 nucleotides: TGTGCCAGCAGTTTAAGACAAGGGGGATACGAGCAGTACGTC. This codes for CASSLRQGGYEQYV.

DNA of the CDR3: TGTGCCAGCAGTCCGGGACTAGCGAGCTCCTACAATGAGCAGTTCTTC. Amino acids: CASSPGLASSYNEQFF. The V and J genes are TRBV28 and TRBJ2-1, with 10 bases identical to TRBD2. This CDR3 comprises 16 residues. After removal of 5 bases from V and 0 bases from J, the junction contained 4 bases not matched to a gene. Germline-derived CDR1 and CDR2 are MDHEN and SYDVKM.

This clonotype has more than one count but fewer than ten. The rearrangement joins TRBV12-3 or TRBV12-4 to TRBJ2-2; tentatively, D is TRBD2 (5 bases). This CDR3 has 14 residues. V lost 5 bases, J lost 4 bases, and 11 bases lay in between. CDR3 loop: CASSARGTTGELFF. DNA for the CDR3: TGTGCCAGCAGTGCCCGGGGTACCACCGGGGAGCTGTTTTTT.

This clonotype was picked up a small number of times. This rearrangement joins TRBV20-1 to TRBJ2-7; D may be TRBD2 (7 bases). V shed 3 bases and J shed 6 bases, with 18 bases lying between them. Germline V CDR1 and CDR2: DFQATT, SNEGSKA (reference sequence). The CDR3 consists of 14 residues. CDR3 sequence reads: CSAREQGWGGEQYF. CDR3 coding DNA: TGCAGTGCTAGGGAACAGGGATGGGGGGGCGAGCAGTACTTC.

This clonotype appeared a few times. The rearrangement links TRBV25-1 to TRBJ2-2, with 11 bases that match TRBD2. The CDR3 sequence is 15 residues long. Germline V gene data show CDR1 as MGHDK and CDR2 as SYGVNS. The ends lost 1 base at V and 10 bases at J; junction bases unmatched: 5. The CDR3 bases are TGTGCCAGCAGTGAATTCACTAGCGGGAGAAAGGAGCTGTTTTTT. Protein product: CASSEFTSGRKELFF.

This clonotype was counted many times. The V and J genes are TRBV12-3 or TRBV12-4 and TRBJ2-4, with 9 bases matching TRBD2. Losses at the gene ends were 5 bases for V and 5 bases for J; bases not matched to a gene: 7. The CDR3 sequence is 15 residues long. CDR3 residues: CASSPEGLAENIQYF. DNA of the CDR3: TGTGCCAGCAGTCCGGAGGGACTAGCAGAAAACATTCAGTACTTC.

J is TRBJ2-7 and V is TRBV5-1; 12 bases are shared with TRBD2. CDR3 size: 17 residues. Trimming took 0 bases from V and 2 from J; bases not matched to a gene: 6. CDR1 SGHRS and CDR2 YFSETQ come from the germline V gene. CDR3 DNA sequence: TGCGCCAGCAGCTTGGAGCCTAGCGGGAGGGCCCCCTACGAGCAGTACTTC. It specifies CASSLEPSGRAPYEQYF. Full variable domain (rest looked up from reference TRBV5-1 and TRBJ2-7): KAGVTQTPRYLIKTRGQQVTLSCSPISGHRSVSWYQQTPGQGLQFLFEYFSETQRNKGNFPGRFSGRQFSNSRSEMNVSTLELGDSALYLCASSLEPSGRAPYEQYFGPGTRLTVT.

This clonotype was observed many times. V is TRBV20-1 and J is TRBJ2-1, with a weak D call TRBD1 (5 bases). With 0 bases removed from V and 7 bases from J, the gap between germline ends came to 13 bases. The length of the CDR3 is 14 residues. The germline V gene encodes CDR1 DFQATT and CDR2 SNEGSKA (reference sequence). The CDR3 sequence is CSARDRDTWNEQFF. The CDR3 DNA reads TGCAGTGCTAGAGACAGGGATACCTGGAATGAGCAGTTCTTC.

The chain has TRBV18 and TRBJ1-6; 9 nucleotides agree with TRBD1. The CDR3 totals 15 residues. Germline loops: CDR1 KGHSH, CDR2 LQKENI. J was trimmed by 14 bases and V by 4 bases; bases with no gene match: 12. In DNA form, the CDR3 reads TGTGCCAGCTCACTTCGTCTGGGACAGGGTTGGACCCTCCACTTT. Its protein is CASSLRLGQGWTLHF.

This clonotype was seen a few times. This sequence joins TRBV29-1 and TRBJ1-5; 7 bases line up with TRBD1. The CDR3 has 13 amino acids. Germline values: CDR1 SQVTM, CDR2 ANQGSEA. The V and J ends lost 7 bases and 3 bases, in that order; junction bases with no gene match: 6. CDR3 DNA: TGCAGCGCCCGGGACAGTTTCAATCAGCCCCAGCATTTT. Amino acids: CSARDSFNQPQHF.

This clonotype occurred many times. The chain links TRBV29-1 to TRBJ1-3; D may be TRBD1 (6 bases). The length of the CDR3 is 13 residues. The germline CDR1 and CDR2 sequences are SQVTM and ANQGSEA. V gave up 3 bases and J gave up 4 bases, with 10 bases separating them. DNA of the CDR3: TGCAGCGTTGAGTCAGGGACAGGAAACACCATATATTTT. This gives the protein CSVESGTGNTIYF.

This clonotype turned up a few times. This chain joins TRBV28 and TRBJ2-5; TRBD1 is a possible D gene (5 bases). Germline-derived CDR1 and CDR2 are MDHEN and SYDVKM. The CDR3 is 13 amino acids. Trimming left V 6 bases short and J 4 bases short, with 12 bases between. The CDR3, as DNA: TGTGCCAGCAGGAAGGGGTTGGGAGAGACCCAGTACTTC. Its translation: CASRKGLGETQYF.

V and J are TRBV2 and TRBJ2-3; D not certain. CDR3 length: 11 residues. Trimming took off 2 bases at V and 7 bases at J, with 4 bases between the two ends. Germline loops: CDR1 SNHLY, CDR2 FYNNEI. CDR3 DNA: TGTGCCAGCAGTGAAAAGTATACGCAGTATTTT. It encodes CASSEKYTQYF.

CDR3 loop: CASSSGTSGRETDTQYF. The CDR3 DNA sequence: TGTGCCAGCAGCTCCGGGACTAGCGGGAGGGAGACAGATACGCAGTATTTT. V and J are TRBV5-5 and TRBJ2-3; 16 bases map to TRBD2. V dropped 3 bases and J dropped 3; count of bases not matched to a gene: 4. The germline CDR1 and CDR2 sequences are SGHKS and YYEKEE (reference sequence). The CDR3 totals 17 residues.